These T cell receptor beta chains were read from a single sample in a study of T cells of healthy individuals. TCRdb recomputed calls from the 5' RACE reads with MiXCR, one row per CDR3 protein. Counted here are about 40,000 distinct CDR3 sequences, around 4.5% occurring once; the ten biggest clones make up about 10%. The receptors here all came from a human donor in good health. CDR3s include the opening cysteine and the closing phenylalanine or tryptophan. The D gene is left open where the match is weak. For some rows the clone size is stated as once, few or many, or as a class when expanded; others skip it.

>TRBJ1-1|TRBD1|many|TRBV13
TGTGCCAGCAGCTTAACAGGGGGGACTGAAGCTTTCTTT
CASSLTGGTEAFF
>TRBJ1-2|NA|many|TRBV12-3/TRBV12-4
TGTGCCAGCAGTTTAGGGCAAGCTACTAGCTACACCTTC
CASSLGQATSYTF
>TRBJ2-7|NA|NA|TRBV2
TGTGCCAGCAGTCTCGCGGTAAATTACGAGCAGTACTTC
CASSLAVNYEQYF
>TRBJ1-5|TRBD1|many|TRBV28
TGTGCCAGCAGTCCGACGGGACAGGGCAATCAGCCCCAGCATTTT
CASSPTGQGNQPQHF
>TRBJ1-5|NA|many|TRBV12-3/TRBV12-4
TGTGCCAGCAGAGAACAGGTCTCTCAGCCCCAGCATTTT
CASREQVSQPQHF
>TRBJ2-2|TRBD2|many|TRBV7-9
TGTGCCAGCAGCCTAGCGGGAGGTTTGAGCGGGGAGCTGTTTTTT
CASSLAGGLSGELFF
>TRBJ1-6|NA|few|TRBV7-2
TGTGCCAGCAGCTCTCCCGGGGGTTTAAATTCACCCCTCCACTTT
CASSSPGGLNSPLHF
>TRBJ2-7|NA|many|TRBV6-1
TGTGCCAGCAGCGAGTTTAACGGGGCGGGGTGGTTCGAGCAGTACTTC
CASSEFNGAGWFEQYF
>TRBJ2-5|TRBD2|many|TRBV20-1
TGCAGTGCCCGGAGGCTAGCGGGAAGCCAAGAGACCCAGTACTTC
CSARRLAGSQETQYF
>TRBJ2-7|TRBD1|many|TRBV14
TGTGCCAGCAGCCTGATCGGGACAGTTCATTACGAGCAGTACTTC
CASSLIGTVHYEQYF
>TRBJ1-1|NA|many|TRBV29-1
TGCAGCGTGCGCCTACGACTTGGACGGGGTGAAGCTTTCTTT
CSVRLRLGRGEAFF
>TRBJ1-2|NA|many|TRBV15
TGTGCCACCCGGGACGGCGGGGTTACGGGCCGGGGCTACACCTTC
CATRDGGVTGRGYTF
>TRBJ2-7|TRBD2|many|TRBV6-1
TGTGCCAGTGTTGATGCTAGCGGGAGTTCCTACGAGCAGTACTTC
CASVDASGSSYEQYF
>TRBJ2-7|TRBD1|many|TRBV7-2
TGTGCCAGCAGCACCGACAGGGGCCTAAATTACGAGCAGTACTTC
CASSTDRGLNYEQYF
>TRBJ1-5|NA|NA|TRBV3-1
TGTGCCAGCAGCCAAGGTTCGGGGACCCATCAGCCCCAGCATTTT
CASSQGSGTHQPQHF
>TRBJ2-7|TRBD1|NA|TRBV9
TGTGCCAGCAGCCCCAGGGACAGCCTAACCTACGAGCAGTACTTC
CASSPRDSLTYEQYF
>TRBJ1-5|TRBD1|few|TRBV12-3/TRBV12-4
TGTGCCAGCAGTTTCCGCGGGACAGGCGGAGGGGGTGTCAATCAGCCCCAGCATTTT
CASSFRGTGGGGVNQPQHF
>TRBJ2-5|NA|NA|TRBV12-3/TRBV12-4
TGTGCCAGCAGAATCGGGACCCTGGGGGAGACCCAGTACTTC
CASRIGTLGETQYF
>TRBJ1-1|NA|many|TRBV18
TGTGCCAGCTCACCATGGCAGGGCGGAGGGGACACTGAAGCTTTCTTT
CASSPWQGGGDTEAFF
>TRBJ1-2|TRBD1|many|TRBV4-3
TGCGCCAGCAGCCAAGCGAAACAGGGGTGGATGCGATGGGGCTATGGCTACACCTTC
CASSQAKQGWMRWGYGYTF
>TRBJ2-6|TRBD2|many|TRBV4-1
TGCGCCAGCAGCCAAGTATCGGGGGGCTCTGGGGCCAACGTCCTGACTTTC
CASSQVSGGSGANVLTF
>TRBJ2-1|NA|NA|TRBV29-1
TGCAGCGTTGTTGTTGTACAGGAGCAGTTCTTC
CSVVVVQEQFF
>TRBJ2-1|NA|NA|TRBV20-1
TGCAGTGCTAGAGATCTCGAGGGAGTCGGTGAGCAGTTCTTC
CSARDLEGVGEQFF
>TRBJ2-5|NA|NA|TRBV18
TGTGCCAGCTCACCACGTCAGCGACAAGAGACCCAGTACTTC
CASSPRQRQETQYF
>TRBJ1-2|TRBD1|many|TRBV20-1
TGCAGTGCGGCAGTGGGGACAGGGAAAGGCTACACCTTC
CSAAVGTGKGYTF
>TRBJ1-6|NA|many|TRBV5-4
TGTGCCAGCAGCTTGGCGTTCGGGCAGGGCACTAATTCACCCCTCCACTTT
CASSLAFGQGTNSPLHF
>TRBJ2-3|TRBD2|many|TRBV7-8
TGTGCCAGCAGCTTAGGTGCTAGCGGAAGCACAGATACGCAGTATTTT
CASSLGASGSTDTQYF
>TRBJ2-7|TRBD1|many|TRBV2
TGTGCCAGCAGTGCAAGAGGGGACAGGGCCGAGCAGTACTTC
CASSARGDRAEQYF
>TRBJ2-7|TRBD2|many|TRBV20-1
TGCAGTGCAACCGTAGACGGACTAGCAGGTTACGAGCAGTACTTC
CSATVDGLAGYEQYF
>TRBJ1-1|TRBD1|many|TRBV20-1
TGCAGTGTTTCACAGGGGGACACTGAAGCTTTCTTT
CSVSQGDTEAFF
>TRBJ1-1|NA|NA|TRBV3-1
TGTGCCAGCCGGCGGGGAGCTGAAGCTTTCTTT
CASRRGAEAFF
>TRBJ2-3|NA|many|TRBV29-1
TGCAGCGTTCCTTCAGGGGGGGATACGCAGTATTTT
CSVPSGGDTQYF
>TRBJ1-5|NA|many|TRBV11-2
TGTGCCAGCAGCTTAGTCCCTTATCAGCCCCAGCATTTT
CASSLVPYQPQHF
>TRBJ2-3|NA|few|TRBV27
TGTGCCAGCGGTACAGATACGCAGTATTTT
CASGTDTQYF
>TRBJ1-3|TRBD1|few|TRBV11-3
TGTGCCAGCAGCCGAAGACAGGGGGCAATTATGGACACCATATATTTT
CASSRRQGAIMDTIYF
>TRBJ2-1|NA|many|TRBV12-3/TRBV12-4
TGTGCCAGCACCACCGAGCCAGGGAATGAGCAGTTCTTC
CASTTEPGNEQFF
>TRBJ1-1|NA|many|TRBV5-6
TGTGCCAGCAGAGCAGGGGACACTGAAGCTTTCTTT
CASRAGDTEAFF
>TRBJ2-1|TRBD2|NA|TRBV7-2
TGTGCCAGCAGCTTACAGCTAGCGGGAGCTGGTGAGCAGTTCTTC
CASSLQLAGAGEQFF